The 10 T cell receptor beta chains below were found in one sample sequenced in a study of cytomegalovirus exposure and HLA in healthy donors. PCR primers comprised 60 Vbeta and 13 Jbeta primers. Measured with immunoSEQ multiplex PCR; TCRdb has only the in-frame clones, and not every one. Of 200,000 to 250,000 clones in the sample, approximately 82% were seen once. The source material was PBMCs. The receptors derive from a male donor in good health and CMV-seronegative.

V is TRBV5-6 and J is TRBJ2-2; 16 bases are shared with TRBD2. The germline CDR1 and CDR2 sequences are SGHDT and YYEEEE. Trimming took 7 bases from V and 4 from J; bases not matched to a gene: 10. CDR3 length: 18 residues. The CDR3: CASRRGTSGRALTGELFF. CDR3 DNA sequence: TGTGCCAGCCGACGCGGGACTAGCGGGAGGGCCCTCACCGGGGAGCTGTTTTTT.

This chain uses TRBV28 with TRBJ2-3; 9 positions agree with TRBD2. CDR1 and CDR2 from the germline V gene are MDHEN and SYDVKM. Unmatched junction bases numbered 20, after V lost 5 bases and J lost 8 bases. This CDR3 is built from 18 residues. CDR3 sequence reads: CASSPGGPGAGGRRTQYF. The CDR3 nucleotides are TGTGCCAGCAGTCCAGGAGGACCAGGAGCGGGAGGCCGTCGTACGCAGTATTTT.

The chain is built from TRBV5-5 and TRBJ1-3; unclear D gene. Germline assignment: CDR1 SGHKS and CDR2 YYEKEE (reference sequence). With 0 bases removed from V and 1 base from J, the gap between germline ends came to 20 bases. The CDR3 is made up of 19 amino acids. CDR3 nucleotides: TGTGCCAGCAGCTTGGACGGGGAAGACCCCCTCAGATCTGGAAACACCATATATTTT. Translation gives CASSLDGEDPLRSGNTIYF.

V usage is TRBV9 and J usage is TRBJ2-5; the match to TRBD2 covers 10 bases. The CDR3 length is 16 residues. Trimming cost V 2 bases and J 7 bases; bases outside gene matches: 11. Germline lookup yields CDR1 SGDLS and CDR2 YYNGEE. The CDR3 spells CASSVLAGGPRLTQYF. CDR3 bases: TGTGCCAGCAGCGTCTTAGCGGGAGGCCCCCGTCTGACCCAGTACTTC.

The gene calls are TRBV9 and TRBJ2-1; the match to TRBD2 covers 8 bases. The V gene end was trimmed by 1 base and the J gene end by 5 bases; junction bases not matched to a gene: 5. The CDR3 length is 15 residues. The germline V gene has CDR1 SGDLS and CDR2 YYNGEE. CDR3 loop: CASSVIAGPHNEQFF. The CDR3 DNA is TGTGCCAGCAGCGTAATAGCGGGGCCACACAATGAGCAGTTCTTC.

This clone has only a few counts. The chain carries TRBV10-3 and TRBJ1-4; D is unresolved. The V gene's germline CDR1 is ENHRY and CDR2 SYGVKD. This CDR3 comprises 14 residues. The germline V and J ends were trimmed by 5 bases and 5 bases, with 12 bases remaining between them. CDR3 DNA: TGTGCCATCAGTCGACACGGCAGAAATGAAAAACTGTTTTTT. This encodes CAISRHGRNEKLFF.

This clone was recorded once. V is TRBV28 and J is TRBJ2-1, with a weak D call TRBD2 (5 bases). Per the germline V gene, CDR1 is MDHEN and CDR2 is SYDVKM. The germline V and J ends were trimmed by 4 bases and 5 bases, with 18 bases remaining between them. There are 16 residues in the CDR3. The CDR3 loop reads CASSSSDYKAHNEQFF. The CDR3 bases are TGTGCCAGCAGTTCTTCCGACTATAAAGCACACAATGAGCAGTTCTTC.

The V and J genes are TRBV30 and TRBJ1-3; 10 bases are shared with TRBD1. In germline, CDR1 is GTSNPN, CDR2 SVGIG (reference sequence). CDR3 length: 15 residues. Losses at the gene ends were 5 bases for V and 8 bases for J; bases not matched to a gene: 12. CDR3: CAWWRPTGGSDTIYF. DNA for the CDR3: TGTGCCTGGTGGCGACCGACAGGGGGCTCGGACACCATATATTTT.

This clone was counted only a few times. The V and J genes are TRBV7-6 and TRBJ1-3; possibly TRBD1 for D (5 bases). The CDR3 has 15 residues. Germline loops: CDR1 SGHVS, CDR2 FNYEAQ. The ends were cut back, 9 bases at V and 0 bases at J, with 15 bases in the middle. The CDR3 here is CASSAGGFSGNTIYF. CDR3 DNA sequence: TGTGCCAGTAGCGCCGGGGGTTTCTCTGGAAACACCATATATTTT.

This clone was detected only once. The J gene is TRBJ1-1, the V gene TRBV5-1; 8 nucleotides align to TRBD1. The CDR3 has 16 residues. J gave up 7 bases and V 3 bases, and 14 bases lay outside the gene matches. Looked up from germline, CDR1 is SGHRS and CDR2 is YFSETQ. The CDR3 here is CASSSHPGQVTNEAFF. As DNA, the CDR3 is TGCGCCAGCAGCTCCCATCCGGGACAGGTGACGAATGAAGCTTTCTTT.